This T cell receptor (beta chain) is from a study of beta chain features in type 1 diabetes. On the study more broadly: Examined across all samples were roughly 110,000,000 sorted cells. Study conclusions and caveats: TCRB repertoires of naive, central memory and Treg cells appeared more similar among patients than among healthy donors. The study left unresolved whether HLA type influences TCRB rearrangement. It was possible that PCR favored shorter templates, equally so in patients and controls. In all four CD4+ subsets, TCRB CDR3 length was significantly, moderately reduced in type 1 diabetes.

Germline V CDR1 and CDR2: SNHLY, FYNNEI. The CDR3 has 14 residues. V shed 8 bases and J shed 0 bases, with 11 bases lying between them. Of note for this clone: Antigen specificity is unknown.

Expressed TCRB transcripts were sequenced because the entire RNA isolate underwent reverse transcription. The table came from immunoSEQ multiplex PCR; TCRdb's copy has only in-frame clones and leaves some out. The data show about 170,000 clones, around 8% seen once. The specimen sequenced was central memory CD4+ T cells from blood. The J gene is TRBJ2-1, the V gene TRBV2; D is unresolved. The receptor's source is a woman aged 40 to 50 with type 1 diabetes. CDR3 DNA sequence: TGTGCCAGCCTTGACTTATACTCCTACAATGAGCAGTTCTTC. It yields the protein CASLDLYSYNEQFF.